This entry concerns a single TCR beta chain. Authors' data handling: Reference gene primer amplification gave nucleated cell count estimates. The table came from immunoSEQ multiplex PCR; TCRdb's copy has only in-frame clones and leaves some out. V and J calls and clone size come straight from that table; D and trimming were deduced from the DNA. Of under 95,000 clones detected, about 87% appear once; the ten largest clones hold around 5.8%. This specimen belongs to a study of blood T cell repertoires in COVID-19. Study at large: Acute and convalescent COVID-19 samples came from the United States, Italy and Spain.

Deletions cut 5 bases from V and 4 bases from J, with 4 bases between. Per germline, CDR1 SNHLY and CDR2 FYNNEI. The CDR3 contains 11 residues. The chain combines TRBV2 with TRBJ2-3; D gene ambiguous. This receptor was identified in a woman aged 50 to 65 with acute or convalescent COVID-19. The specimen was peripheral blood. Here the CDR3 reads CASSFSDTQYF. The CDR3 region has the DNA TGTGCCAGCAGTTTCTCAGATACGCAGTATTTT.